Listed below are T cell receptor beta chains from one sample, sequenced in a study of CD8+ T cells in alopecia areata. This table comes from immunoSEQ multiplex PCR, and its TCRdb copy is limited to in-frame clones, with some not included. Of 150,000 or so clones listed, roughly 53% are singletons. Source: CD4+ T cells sorted from blood, taken at week 0. The source is a human donor with alopecia areata. CDR3s include the opening cysteine and the closing phenylalanine or tryptophan. The D gene is left open where the match is weak. A row's size may be missing; if present it is once, few, many or a size class.

CDR3aa: CASSLGQGSTEAFF
CDR3nt: TGCGCCAGCAGCTTGGGGCAGGGTAGCACTGAAGCTTTCTTT
v_gene: TRBV5-1
j_gene: TRBJ1-1
abundance: -
d_gene: -

CDR3aa: CASGSPRQGEQYF
CDR3nt: TGTGCCAGCGGATCACCGCGTCAGGGCGAGCAGTACTTC
v_gene: TRBV6-5
j_gene: TRBJ2-7
abundance: -
d_gene: -

CDR3aa: CASSDRAAAGFLYGYTF
CDR3nt: TGTGCCAGCAGTGATCGGGCGGCTGCCGGATTTCTTTATGGCTACACCTTC
v_gene: TRBV2
j_gene: TRBJ1-2
abundance: -
d_gene: -

CDR3aa: CAWSVGNQPQHF
CDR3nt: TGTGCCTGGAGTGTCGGCAATCAGCCCCAGCATTTT
v_gene: TRBV30
j_gene: TRBJ1-5
abundance: -
d_gene: -

CDR3aa: CASSLSRDRGHEQYF
CDR3nt: TGTGCCAGCAGTTTATCCCGGGACAGGGGGCACGAGCAGTACTTC
v_gene: TRBV27
j_gene: TRBJ2-7
abundance: -
d_gene: TRBD1

CDR3aa: CASSQYRQGPYEQYF
CDR3nt: TGTGCCAGCAGCCAATACAGACAGGGCCCCTACGAGCAGTACTTC
v_gene: TRBV14
j_gene: TRBJ2-7
abundance: -
d_gene: TRBD1

CDR3aa: CASSRQQGEQYF
CDR3nt: TGTGCCAGCAGCCGACAGCAGGGTGAGCAGTACTTC
v_gene: TRBV5-6
j_gene: TRBJ2-7
abundance: few
d_gene: -

CDR3aa: CSARDRGGGELFF
CDR3nt: TGCAGCGCCCGGGACAGGGGCGGCGGGGAGCTGTTTTTT
v_gene: TRBV29-1
j_gene: TRBJ2-2
abundance: -
d_gene: TRBD1

CDR3aa: CASSPTQGPYEQYF
CDR3nt: TGTGCCAGCTCACCAACCCAGGGGCCCTACGAGCAGTACTTC
v_gene: TRBV18
j_gene: TRBJ2-7
abundance: -
d_gene: -

CDR3aa: CASSQQTGSSYEQYF
CDR3nt: TGTGCCAGCAGCCAGCAGACAGGGTCCTCTTACGAGCAGTACTTC
v_gene: TRBV5-4
j_gene: TRBJ2-7
abundance: -
d_gene: TRBD1

CDR3aa: CASRGLTGLSSYEQYF
CDR3nt: TGTGCCAGCAGAGGCCTGACAGGGCTAAGCTCCTACGAGCAGTACTTC
v_gene: TRBV11-2
j_gene: TRBJ2-7
abundance: few
d_gene: TRBD1

CDR3aa: CASSEPRTGNQPQHF
CDR3nt: TGTGCCAGCAGTGAACCCCGGACAGGCAATCAGCCCCAGCATTTT
v_gene: TRBV6-1
j_gene: TRBJ1-5
abundance: -
d_gene: -

CDR3aa: CASSVDGGGETQYF
CDR3nt: TGTGCCAGCAGCGTAGACGGGGGTGGAGAGACCCAGTACTTC
v_gene: TRBV9
j_gene: TRBJ2-5
abundance: few
d_gene: -

CDR3aa: CASSGRSMTGTGSGANVLTF
CDR3nt: TGTGCCAGCAGCGGTCGAAGTATGACAGGGACGGGGTCTGGGGCCAACGTCCTGACTTTC
v_gene: TRBV9
j_gene: TRBJ2-6
abundance: few
d_gene: TRBD1

CDR3aa: CASGANSYEQYF
CDR3nt: TGTGCCAGTGGTGCCAACTCCTACGAGCAGTACTTC
v_gene: TRBV2
j_gene: TRBJ2-7
abundance: -
d_gene: -

CDR3aa: CASRSAGQVYEQYF
CDR3nt: TGTGCCAGCAGAAGCGCGGGACAGGTATACGAGCAGTACTTC
v_gene: TRBV28
j_gene: TRBJ2-7
abundance: few
d_gene: TRBD1

CDR3aa: CASSLASGSSGANVLTF
CDR3nt: TGTGCCAGCAGTTTAGCTTCGGGGAGCTCTGGGGCCAACGTCCTGACTTTC
v_gene: TRBV28
j_gene: TRBJ2-6
abundance: -
d_gene: -

CDR3aa: CASRKGGSYNEQFF
CDR3nt: TGTGCCAGCAGAAAAGGGGGCTCCTACAATGAGCAGTTCTTC
v_gene: TRBV7-2
j_gene: TRBJ2-1
abundance: few
d_gene: -

CDR3aa: CASSTRYREQFF
CDR3nt: TGTGCCAGTAGTACACGGTACAGGGAGCAGTTCTTC
v_gene: TRBV19
j_gene: TRBJ2-1
abundance: -
d_gene: -

CDR3aa: CASSPGQGGEKLFF
CDR3nt: TGTGCCAGCAGCCCGGGACAGGGGGGCGAAAAACTGTTTTTT
v_gene: TRBV11-2
j_gene: TRBJ1-4
abundance: -
d_gene: TRBD1

CDR3aa: CASSPGQDNQPQHF
CDR3nt: TGTGCCAGCAGCCCGGGACAGGATAATCAGCCCCAGCATTTT
v_gene: TRBV4-2
j_gene: TRBJ1-5
abundance: -
d_gene: TRBD1

CDR3aa: CASSLEAQNYEQYF
CDR3nt: TGCGCCAGCAGCTTGGAGGCTCAGAACTACGAGCAGTACTTC
v_gene: TRBV5-1
j_gene: TRBJ2-7
abundance: -
d_gene: -

CDR3aa: CAIQKGNSNQPQHF
CDR3nt: TGTGCCATACAGAAAGGGAATAGCAATCAGCCCCAGCATTTT
v_gene: TRBV28
j_gene: TRBJ1-5
abundance: -
d_gene: -

CDR3aa: CSASPAPEAFF
CDR3nt: TGCAGTGCTAGTCCGGCCCCTGAAGCTTTCTTT
v_gene: TRBV20-1
j_gene: TRBJ1-1
abundance: -
d_gene: -

CDR3aa: CASSGGSGNTGELFF
CDR3nt: TGTGCCAGCAGTGGGGGTAGCGGGAACACCGGGGAGCTGTTTTTT
v_gene: TRBV2
j_gene: TRBJ2-2
abundance: -
d_gene: -

CDR3aa: CATSRGERGVQYF
CDR3nt: TGTGCCACCAGCAGAGGGGAGCGGGGGGTCCAGTACTTC
v_gene: TRBV15
j_gene: TRBJ2-5
abundance: -
d_gene: TRBD2

CDR3aa: CAWSVLGSLNTEAFF
CDR3nt: TGTGCCTGGAGTGTACTTGGCAGCTTGAACACTGAAGCTTTCTTT
v_gene: TRBV30
j_gene: TRBJ1-1
abundance: -
d_gene: -

CDR3aa: CASSNPGPGANVLTF
CDR3nt: TGTGCCAGCAGCAATCCGGGACCTGGGGCCAACGTCCTGACTTTC
v_gene: TRBV21-1
j_gene: TRBJ2-6
abundance: few
d_gene: -

CDR3aa: CASSLGGTETQYF
CDR3nt: TGTGCCAGCAGCTTAGGGGGGACGGAGACCCAGTACTTC
v_gene: TRBV7-9
j_gene: TRBJ2-5
abundance: -
d_gene: -

CDR3aa: CASSQTRLAGGPTDTQYF
CDR3nt: TGCGCCAGCAGCCAGACGAGACTAGCGGGGGGCCCCACAGATACGCAGTATTTT
v_gene: TRBV4-1
j_gene: TRBJ2-3
abundance: many
d_gene: TRBD2

CDR3aa: CSVGVRSNYGYTF
CDR3nt: TGCAGCGTGGGGGTCAGGAGCAACTATGGCTACACCTTC
v_gene: TRBV29-1
j_gene: TRBJ1-2
abundance: -
d_gene: -

CDR3aa: CASSSPVRGTGELFF
CDR3nt: TGCGCCAGCAGCTCCCCGGTGAGGGGGACCGGGGAGCTGTTTTTT
v_gene: TRBV4-1
j_gene: TRBJ2-2
abundance: few
d_gene: -

CDR3aa: CASSLGVPSGGNEQFF
CDR3nt: TGTGCCAGCAGCTTAGGTGTCCCTAGCGGGGGTAATGAGCAGTTCTTC
v_gene: TRBV7-2
j_gene: TRBJ2-1
abundance: -
d_gene: TRBD2